This entry lists 12 T cell receptor beta chains sequenced from one sample in a study of shared clonotypes between healthy human individuals. Profiling relied on immunoSEQ multiplex PCR, and the TCRdb table lists in-frame clones only, not all of them. Of about 610,000 clones listed, around 97% are singletons. The sequenced material came from naive CD4+ T cells sorted from blood. The subset: CD45RA+ positively selected. Receptors were obtained from a woman between 25 and 40 years old in good health.

The chain is built from TRBV19 and TRBJ2-7; no clear D gene. The CDR3 has 15 residues. Trimming removed 0 bases at V and 2 bases at J, with 11 bases between. The V gene's germline CDR1 is LNHDA and CDR2 SQIVND (reference sequence). CDR3 loop: CASSIEGSQTYEQYF. In nucleotides, the CDR3 is TGTGCCAGTAGTATAGAGGGATCCCAGACCTACGAGCAGTACTTC. The full variable domain, in which reference TRBV19 and TRBJ2-7 provide the parts outside the CDR3, is DGGITQSPKYLFRKEGQNVTLSCEQNLNHDAMYWYRQDPGQGLRLIYYSQIVNDFQKGDIAEGYSVSREKKESFPLTVTSAQKNPTAFYLCASSIEGSQTYEQYFGPGTRLTVT.

This sequence joins TRBV18 and TRBJ2-1; 14 bases align to TRBD2. The CDR3 is made up of 17 amino acids. CDR1 KGHSH and CDR2 LQKENI come from the germline V gene. V gave up 3 bases and J gave up 8 bases; unmatched junction bases: 9. CDR3 nucleotide sequence: TGTGCCAGCTCACCGGGACTAGCGGGAGCGGAGGTGGATGAGCAGTTCTTC. It is translated as CASSPGLAGAEVDEQFF.

The chain joins TRBV6-4 to TRBJ1-6; 8 nucleotides match TRBD1. Trimming removed 6 bases from V and 10 bases from J; junction bases left unmatched: 8. The CDR3 length is 14 residues. Per germline, CDR1 MRHNA and CDR2 SNTAGT. The CDR3 sequence is CASSPETGVSPLHF. CDR3 coding DNA: TGTGCCAGCAGCCCGGAGACAGGGGTGTCACCCCTCCACTTT.

This chain joins TRBV29-1 and TRBJ1-4, with TRBD1 identical over 10 bases. The V segment lost 6 bases and the J segment 7 bases; nucleotides outside the gene matches: 8. This CDR3 has 14 residues. Germline V gene sequence: CDR1 SQVTM, CDR2 ANQGSEA. As DNA, the CDR3 is TGCAGCGTCGCACCCGGGACAGGGGTTGAAAAACTGTTTTTT. This encodes CSVAPGTGVEKLFF.

The chain is built from TRBV27 and TRBJ1-3, with 10 bases aligning to TRBD1. The CDR3 covers 19 residues. Trimming cost V 6 bases and J 0 bases; bases outside gene matches: 14. Germline V gene sequence: CDR1 MNHEY, CDR2 SMNVEV (reference sequence). The CDR3: CASSHPRDRGPLSGNTIYF. As DNA, the CDR3 is TGTGCCAGCAGCCATCCCCGGGACAGGGGCCCTCTCTCTGGAAACACCATATATTTT.

This clone was seen only once. The rearrangement links TRBV6-1 to TRBJ1-2; D remains unclear. Germline V CDR1 and CDR2: MNHNS, SASEGT. This CDR3 region has 13 residues. The germline V and J ends were trimmed by 0 bases and 13 bases, with 15 bases remaining between them. CDR3 amino acids: CASSEAGPGSSTF. The CDR3 DNA sequence: TGTGCCAGCAGTGAAGCAGGACCCGGGTCTAGCACCTTC.

The chain joins TRBV28 to TRBJ2-3; D ambiguous. V was pared by 6 bases and J by 3 bases, with 16 bases between. The length of the CDR3 is 15 residues. The germline gives CDR1 MDHEN, CDR2 SYDVKM. CDR3 residues: CASRPGPTRTDTQYF. Written as DNA, the CDR3 is TGTGCCAGCAGACCCGGACCCACGCGAACAGATACGCAGTATTTT.

This clone has a single count. The V call is TRBV28, the J call TRBJ1-4; the match to TRBD1 covers 8 bases. The CDR3 is 16 amino acids. Germline values: CDR1 MDHEN, CDR2 SYDVKM. V was pared by 2 bases and J by 8 bases, with 10 bases of the junction left unmatched. The CDR3 bases are TGTGCCAGCAGTTTACAGGCAGGGGGCCTGAGGGAAAAACTGTTTTTT. This gives the protein CASSLQAGGLREKLFF.

V is TRBV10-1 and J is TRBJ2-1, with 13 bases matching TRBD2. With V trimmed by 6 bases and J by 1 base, 3 bases remained unmatched. CDR3 length: 16 amino acids. Germline assignment: CDR1 WNHNN and CDR2 SYGVQD (reference sequence). For the CDR3, the DNA is TGCGCCAGCAGCCGGACTAGCGGGAGTTCCTACAATGAGCAGTTCTTC. Translated, it gives CASSRTSGSSYNEQFF.

The chain combines TRBV11-2 with TRBJ2-1; 10 bases match TRBD1. With V trimmed by 5 bases and J by 0 bases, 4 bases remained unmatched. Per the germline V gene, CDR1 is SGHAT and CDR2 is FQNNGV. The length of the CDR3 is 16 residues. CDR3 nucleotide sequence: TGTGCCAGCAGCCAACGGACAGGGGGCTCCTACAATGAGCAGTTCTTC. It codes for CASSQRTGGSYNEQFF. Full variable domain (remainder filled in from reference TRBV11-2 and TRBJ2-1): EAGVAQSPRYKIIEKRQSVAFWCNPISGHATLYWYQQILGQGPKLLIQFQNNGVVDDSQLPKDRFSAERLKGVDSTLKIQPAKLEDSAVYLCASSQRTGGSYNEQFFGPGTRLTVL.

The J gene is TRBJ1-3, the V gene TRBV21-1; TRBD1, as called in the table, went unchecked against the DNA. TRBV21-1 is a pseudogene locus. This CDR3 has 15 residues. The CDR3 spells CASSRAGISGNTIYF. Written as DNA, the CDR3 is TGTGCCAGCAGCAGGGCAGGGATCTCTGGAAACACCATATATTTT.

The chain employs TRBV5-1 and TRBJ2-2; TRBD2 matches 7 bases. V shed 7 bases and J 2 bases; nucleotides not matched to a gene: 14. The CDR3 runs 17 residues. Germline V gene sequence: CDR1 SGHRS, CDR2 YFSETQ. The CDR3: CASALQRDLLNTGELFF. CDR3 DNA: TGCGCCAGCGCCCTCCAGCGGGACCTCCTTAACACCGGGGAGCTGTTTTTT.